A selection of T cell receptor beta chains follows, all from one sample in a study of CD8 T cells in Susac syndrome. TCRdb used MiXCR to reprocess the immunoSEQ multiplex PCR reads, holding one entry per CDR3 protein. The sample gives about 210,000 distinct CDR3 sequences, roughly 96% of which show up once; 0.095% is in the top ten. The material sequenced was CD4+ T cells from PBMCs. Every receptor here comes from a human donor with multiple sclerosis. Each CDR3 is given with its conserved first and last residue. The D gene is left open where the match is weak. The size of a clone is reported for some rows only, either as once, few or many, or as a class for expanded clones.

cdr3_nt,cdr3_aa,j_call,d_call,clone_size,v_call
TGTGCCAGCAGCCAATTTCCAGATACGCAGTATTTT,CASSQFPDTQYF,TRBJ2-3,-,few,TRBV16
TGCAGTGCTAGAGACCAGGGAGAGACCCAGTACTTC,CSARDQGETQYF,TRBJ2-5,-,-,TRBV20-1
TGCAGCGCAGTCCTCAGGAACTATGGCTACACCTTC,CSAVLRNYGYTF,TRBJ1-2,-,once,TRBV29-1
TGTGCCAGCAGAGTTACAGAGACCTATGGCTACACCTTC,CASRVTETYGYTF,TRBJ1-2,-,-,TRBV28
TGTGCCAGCACCGCTACACGCCCGGGGACAGGGTTTAGCAATGAGCAGTTCTTC,CASTATRPGTGFSNEQFF,TRBJ2-1,TRBD1,-,TRBV7-9
TGTGCCAGCAGCCAAGAAGCGGGAGGGCCGAATGAGCAGTACTTC,CASSQEAGGPNEQYF,TRBJ2-7,TRBD2,-,TRBV3-1
TGTGCCAGTAGACTCTTACGGACAGCGGCTGAAGCTTTCTTT,CASRLLRTAAEAFF,TRBJ1-1,-,-,TRBV19
TGCGCCAGCAGCTATGGACTGACAAGCTCCTACGAGCAGTACTTC,CASSYGLTSSYEQYF,TRBJ2-7,-,once,TRBV5-1
TGTGCTAGTGGCTCAATAGAATATAATTCACCCCTCCACTTT,CASGSIEYNSPLHF,TRBJ1-6,-,-,TRBV12-5
TGTGCCAGCAGCTTACCGGATGCACCCCTCCACTTT,CASSLPDAPLHF,TRBJ1-6,-,once,TRBV5-6
TGTGCCAGCAGCGAAGTGGCAGGCTACACCTTC,CASSEVAGYTF,TRBJ1-2,-,-,TRBV7-9
TGTGCCAGCAGCTCGGGCCCAACGGCGCATGAGCAGTTCTTC,CASSSGPTAHEQFF,TRBJ2-1,-,-,TRBV6-5
TGTGCCTGGAGTAAGTCGCTACAGGCGAACACTGAAGCTTTCTTT,CAWSKSLQANTEAFF,TRBJ1-1,-,once,TRBV30
TGTGCCAGCAGCCCGGGGACTAGCGGCCCCACAGATACGCAGTATTTT,CASSPGTSGPTDTQYF,TRBJ2-3,TRBD2,-,TRBV11-2
TGTGCCAGCAGTTCAACGGGACAGGGGGAGACCCAGTACTTC,CASSSTGQGETQYF,TRBJ2-5,TRBD1,-,TRBV12-3/TRBV12-4
TGTGCTAGTGGTTACGGGGATGTTGGCTACACCTTC,CASGYGDVGYTF,TRBJ1-2,-,-,TRBV12-5
TGTGCCAGCAGACCCAGGACGGGTCCCCGGGATACGCAGTATTTT,CASRPRTGPRDTQYF,TRBJ2-3,-,-,TRBV25-1
TGCAGCGTTGCCGAGGGGGCGGGAGCTTTCTTT,CSVAEGAGAFF,TRBJ1-1,TRBD1,-,TRBV29-1
TGCAGTGCCCTTTCCCGGGACAGGGGTTACAATGAGCAGTTCTTC,CSALSRDRGYNEQFF,TRBJ2-1,TRBD1,-,TRBV20-1
TGTGCCTCTTCACTAGCGGGACCTCTCGAGCAGTACTTC,CASSLAGPLEQYF,TRBJ2-7,TRBD2,-,TRBV30
TGTGCCAGCAGTGGGACTGGGGGGAAGGGTCGTTTGGAGACCCAGTACTTC,CASSGTGGKGRLETQYF,TRBJ2-5,-,-,TRBV27
TGTGCCAGCAGCTTAATTCTGGGACAGGGCGACTATGGCTACACCTTC,CASSLILGQGDYGYTF,TRBJ1-2,TRBD1,-,TRBV7-9
TGTGCCAGCAGCTTAGGCCTGCAGGGAGGGACCCAGTACTTC,CASSLGLQGGTQYF,TRBJ2-5,-,-,TRBV13
TGTGCCAGCAGGCGGGGGGCCGGGGGACCAGATACGCAGTATTTT,CASRRGAGGPDTQYF,TRBJ2-3,TRBD2,-,TRBV2
TGCAGTGCTAGTCTTTCAGGGATGGAGACCCAGTACTTC,CSASLSGMETQYF,TRBJ2-5,-,-,TRBV20-1
TGTGCCAGCAGCCTGCTGAGCTCTGGAAACACCATATATTTT,CASSLLSSGNTIYF,TRBJ1-3,-,-,TRBV3-1
TGTGCCAGCAGTTCGCTGGACGGGTCCTCCTACGAGCAGTACTTC,CASSSLDGSSYEQYF,TRBJ2-7,-,-,TRBV27
TGTGCCAGCATCTATGGCTACACCTTC,CASIYGYTF,TRBJ1-2,-,-,TRBV21-1
TGTGCCAGCAGTTACGCAGAACAGGTCCCTGAAGCTTTCTTT,CASSYAEQVPEAFF,TRBJ1-1,-,-,TRBV6-5
TGCAGCGCCGAGTGGCAGTTAGGGACCCAGTACTTC,CSAEWQLGTQYF,TRBJ2-5,-,-,TRBV29-1
TGCAGTGCTAGAGATCCTCGGGGCAGCGAGACCCAGTACTTC,CSARDPRGSETQYF,TRBJ2-5,-,-,TRBV20-1
TGCAGTGTACGGCATAACTATGGCTACACCTTC,CSVRHNYGYTF,TRBJ1-2,-,-,TRBV20-1
TGCGCCAGCAGCTTGGCCGACATAGGAAGACAGGGTGACTACGAGCAGTACTTC,CASSLADIGRQGDYEQYF,TRBJ2-7,TRBD1,-,TRBV5-1
TGTGCCACGGGACTAGCCTTGGGCGAGCAGTACTTC,CATGLALGEQYF,TRBJ2-7,TRBD2,-,TRBV2
TGCAGTGCCCGGGGGACTAGCGGGAGGGCCTTAGTTGGCAATGAGCAGTTCTTC,CSARGTSGRALVGNEQFF,TRBJ2-1,TRBD2,-,TRBV20-1
TGTGCCAGCAGCTTGGCAGGTGGGGGCGGCACAGATACGCAGTATTTT,CASSLAGGGGTDTQYF,TRBJ2-3,-,-,TRBV5-4
TGTGCCTGGAGTGTGACCGTGAACACTGAAGCTTTCTTT,CAWSVTVNTEAFF,TRBJ1-1,-,once,TRBV30
TGTGCCAGCAGTTTCGGACAGGGGGGCACCGGGGAGCTGTTTTTT,CASSFGQGGTGELFF,TRBJ2-2,TRBD1,-,TRBV27
TGTGCTAAAGAACTAGCAGGCGAGCAGTACTTC,CAKELAGEQYF,TRBJ2-7,-,-,TRBV30
TGCAGTGCTAGAGTTCTCGGCGGGAACACCGGGGAGCTGTTTTTT,CSARVLGGNTGELFF,TRBJ2-2,-,-,TRBV20-1
TGTGCCAGCCAAGCACAGTTCAATCAGCCCCAGCATTTT,CASQAQFNQPQHF,TRBJ1-5,-,-,TRBV28
TGTGCCAGCAGCCATACGGGACAGGGGGTGGGTGTTCATACCGGGGAGCTGTTTTTT,CASSHTGQGVGVHTGELFF,TRBJ2-2,TRBD1,-,TRBV6-1
TGCAGCGTTCCAAAGCGGGAGGGCCTTTTTAATGAGCAGTTCTTC,CSVPKREGLFNEQFF,TRBJ2-1,TRBD2,-,TRBV29-1
TGCAGTGCTCCGCAAGGTACCTACGAGCAGTACTTC,CSAPQGTYEQYF,TRBJ2-7,-,once,TRBV20-1
TGCGCCAGCAGCCAAGAGGGGGGGTCCAGCGGTCGGTGGAACAATGAGCAGTTCTTC,CASSQEGGSSGRWNNEQFF,TRBJ2-1,TRBD2,-,TRBV4-1
TGTGCCAGCAGTGATTTCCCAGGCGAGACCCAGTACTTC,CASSDFPGETQYF,TRBJ2-5,-,-,TRBV2
TGCGCCAGCAGCTTGGATGGACAGGGGAGAGGCTACACCTTC,CASSLDGQGRGYTF,TRBJ1-2,TRBD1,-,TRBV5-1
TGCAGCGTTGGGTCAGGGGTCTACGAGCAGTACTTC,CSVGSGVYEQYF,TRBJ2-7,-,-,TRBV29-1
TGTGCCAGCTCACCGGACAGGGGGAATATTCTTCCTTCACCCCTCCACTTT,CASSPDRGNILPSPLHF,TRBJ1-6,TRBD1,-,TRBV18
TGTGCCAGCACCGGGACAGGGGGTTTCACTGAAGCTTTCTTT,CASTGTGGFTEAFF,TRBJ1-1,TRBD1,-,TRBV2
TGTGCCAGCAGTCCAGAGACAACCCAGTACTTC,CASSPETTQYF,TRBJ2-5,-,few,TRBV7-8
TGTGCCAGCAGCCCGATCGGGGGGCGAGGAGTTTTGGAGACCCAGTACTTC,CASSPIGGRGVLETQYF,TRBJ2-5,-,-,TRBV7-3
TGTGCCAGCAGTCCGACGGGAGAGGTTAGCACAGATACGCAGTATTTT,CASSPTGEVSTDTQYF,TRBJ2-3,-,-,TRBV28